The 16 T cell receptor beta chains below all came from one sample that was sequenced in a study of blood T cell repertoires in COVID-19. Profiled with immunoSEQ multiplex PCR; TCRdb holds only in-frame clones, not every one. The table shows roughly 65,000 clones, with 85% to 95% occurring only once. What was sequenced was peripheral blood. The receptors here all came from a man between 65 and 85 years old with active COVID-19.

This chain links TRBV3-1 (or the pseudogene TRBV3-2) with TRBJ2-1; 8 bases align to TRBD2. From germline, CDR1 is LGHDT and CDR2 YNNKEL (reference sequence). CDR3 length equals 17 residues. J lost 8 bases, V lost 4 bases, and 16 bases had no gene match. The CDR3 here is CASSPTPPGLVRYEQFF. CDR3 DNA: TGTGCCAGCAGCCCGACTCCCCCGGGACTAGTAAGGTATGAGCAGTTCTTC.

The genes are TRBV18 and TRBJ1-1, with TRBD1 identical over 9 bases. The J segment lost 4 bases and the V segment lost 3 bases, leaving 15 bases of the junction unmatched. The length of the CDR3 is 18 residues. CDR1 and CDR2 (germline): KGHSH, LQKENI. The CDR3 nucleotides are TGTGCCAGCTCACCTACTCGTCCCGGGACAGGGTCGGGCACTGAAGCTTTCTTT. Protein sequence: CASSPTRPGTGSGTEAFF.

The chain uses TRBV9 and TRBJ1-1; TRBD1 matches 8 bases. The germline V gene encodes CDR1 SGDLS and CDR2 YYNGEE. Trimming took 4 bases from V and 2 from J; bases not matched to a gene: 4. The CDR3 consists of 14 residues. As DNA, the CDR3 is TGTGCCAGCAGCCTGACAGGGGTAAACACTGAAGCTTTCTTT. Translating it yields CASSLTGVNTEAFF.

This sequence joins TRBV28 and TRBJ1-5, with D possibly matching TRBD1 (6 bases). CDR3 length equals 16 residues. Germline V gene sequence: CDR1 MDHEN, CDR2 SYDVKM. Trimming removed 6 bases at V and 3 bases at J, with 18 bases between. CDR3 sequence: CASSSRGRGLNQPQHF. CDR3 DNA: TGTGCCAGCAGCTCCCGTGGGCGGGGGCTCAATCAGCCCCAGCATTTT.

V and J are TRBV2 and TRBJ1-4, with D tentatively TRBD1 (5 bases). The germline CDR1 and CDR2 sequences are SNHLY and FYNNEI. This CDR3 region has 12 residues. V lost 10 bases and J 4 bases, leaving 10 bases between the germline ends. CDR3 sequence (DNA): TGTGCCACTCGGGGGTATAATGAAAAACTGTTTTTT. As protein: CATRGYNEKLFF.

This rearrangement joins TRBV11-3 to TRBJ2-1, with a possible D match to TRBD1 (5 bases). CDR3 length: 15 amino acids. V lost 1 base to trimming and J lost 6 bases, with 13 bases between them. Germline lookup yields CDR1 SGHNT and CDR2 YENEEA. The CDR3 DNA is TGTGCCAGCAGCTTAGGCGTTCAGGGCCCCAATGAGCAGTTCTTC. It is translated as CASSLGVQGPNEQFF.

This rearrangement joins TRBV7-2 to TRBJ2-5; 15 nucleotides align to TRBD2. The CDR3 totals 16 residues. The V and J ends lost 5 bases and 8 bases, in that order; junction bases with no gene match: 9. CDR1 and CDR2 (germline): SGHTA, FQGNSA. This CDR3 is CASSPRTSGGAGTQYF. The CDR3 nucleotides read TGTGCCAGCAGCCCCCGGACTAGCGGGGGGGCCGGTACCCAGTACTTC.

In nucleotides, the CDR3 is TGTGCCAGCAGTTCCGGACAGGCTCTGTATGGCTACACCTTC. Translating gives CASSSGQALYGYTF. J is TRBJ1-2 and V is TRBV28, with 7 bases fitting TRBD1. This CDR3 is built from 14 residues. Germline V CDR1 and CDR2: MDHEN, SYDVKM. Germline trimming cut 4 bases from V and 5 bases from J; bases unmatched to any gene: 7.

V is TRBV14 and J is TRBJ2-1, with TRBD1 matching over 8 bases. CDR1 is SGHDN and CDR2 is FVKESK in the germline V gene. With 6 bases clipped from V and 3 bases from J, the junction kept 7 bases outside the gene matches. The CDR3 covers 15 residues. For the CDR3, the DNA is TGTGCCAGCAGAAACGGACAGGGTCTCTACAATGAGCAGTTCTTC. Amino acids: CASRNGQGLYNEQFF.

The V call is TRBV3-1 (or the pseudogene TRBV3-2), the J call TRBJ1-1; weak D call: TRBD1 (6 bases). Trimming took 4 bases from V and 2 from J, leaving 11 bases between them. The length of the CDR3 is 14 residues. From germline, CDR1 is LGHDT and CDR2 YNNKEL (reference sequence). The CDR3 sequence: CASSPRGLNTEAFF. In DNA form, the CDR3 reads TGTGCCAGCAGCCCGCGGGGGCTAAACACTGAAGCTTTCTTT.

This clone was found a few times. The CDR3 DNA is TGCGCCAGCAGGTTAGTTCTGAACACTGAAGCTTTCTTT. It yields the protein CASRLVLNTEAFF. The J gene is TRBJ1-1, the V gene TRBV5-1, with no clear D. Germline V gene sequence: CDR1 SGHRS, CDR2 YFSETQ. The germline V and J ends were trimmed by 5 bases and 0 bases, with 8 bases remaining between them. The CDR3 contains 13 residues.

This chain connects TRBV13 to TRBJ2-1; tentatively, D is TRBD1 (6 bases). Germline V gene lookup returns CDR1 PRHDT and CDR2 FYEKMQ (reference sequence). This CDR3 is 13 amino acids long. The V end lost 7 bases, the J end lost 7 bases, and 14 bases lay between the germline ends. The CDR3 coding sequence is TGTGCCAGCAAAAACAGGGAAGGAAATGAGCAGTTCTTC. Translated, it gives CASKNREGNEQFF.

J is TRBJ1-1 and V is TRBV19; 9 nucleotides align to TRBD1. The length of the CDR3 is 16 residues. With V trimmed by 4 bases and J by 3 bases, 9 bases remained unmatched. Germline CDR1 LNHDA, CDR2 SQIVND (reference sequence). The CDR3 coding sequence is TGTGCCAGTAGTACAGTGGGACAGGGAATAGACACTGAAGCTTTCTTT. Protein product: CASSTVGQGIDTEAFF.

The genes are TRBV6-5 and TRBJ1-2, with a weak D call TRBD1 (6 bases). Trimming removed 6 bases at V and 2 bases at J, with 10 bases between. This CDR3 has 13 residues. Germline V gene data show CDR1 as MNHEY and CDR2 as SVGAGI. This CDR3 reads CASSRTGNYGYTF. CDR3 bases: TGTGCCAGCAGCCGCACAGGGAACTATGGCTACACCTTC.

The chain has TRBV7-9 and TRBJ2-1, with TRBD1 matching 7 bases. The V gene's germline CDR1 is SEHNR and CDR2 FQNEAQ (reference sequence). With 6 bases clipped from V and 8 bases from J, the junction kept 10 bases outside the gene matches. The CDR3 runs 14 residues. CDR3 sequence: CASRSGTVNDEQFF. CDR3 DNA: TGTGCCAGCAGATCCGGGACAGTTAACGATGAGCAGTTCTTC. Variable domain in full (rest from reference TRBV7-9 and TRBJ2-1): DTGVSQNPRHKITKRGQNVTFRCDPISEHNRLYWYRQTLGQGPEFLTYFQNEAQLEKSRLLSDRFSAERPKGSFSTLEIQRTEQGDSAMYLCASRSGTVNDEQFFGPGTRLTVL.

The chain links TRBV6-4 to TRBJ1-5; possible D gene TRBD1, 5 bases. CDR3 length equals 13 residues. In germline, CDR1 is MRHNA, CDR2 SNTAGT. Trimming left V 6 bases short and J 2 bases short, with 8 bases between. The CDR3 region is CASRGQRNQPQHF. For the CDR3, the DNA is TGTGCCAGCAGAGGACAACGCAATCAGCCCCAGCATTTT.